This T cell receptor (beta chain) was recovered during a study of identical twins. The V end was cut by 2 bases, the J end by 4 bases, with 12 bases between. The CDR3 loop spans 14 amino acids. TCRdb fed the 5' RACE reads into MiXCR, producing one record per CDR3 protein. Of around 960,000 distinct CDR3 sequences listed, about 12% are singletons. In this sample, this clonotype turned up many times. Separately, the same data were catalogued under a study of yellow fever vaccine responses in identical twins.

The receptor was derived from a woman under 30 in good health. Sequencing was carried out using PBMCs. The V gene is TRBV12-3 or TRBV12-4, the J gene TRBJ2-7; D uncertain. CDR3 in amino acids: CASSLNNSPYEQYF. DNA for the CDR3: TGTGCCAGCAGTTTAAATAACAGCCCATACGAGCAGTACTTC.